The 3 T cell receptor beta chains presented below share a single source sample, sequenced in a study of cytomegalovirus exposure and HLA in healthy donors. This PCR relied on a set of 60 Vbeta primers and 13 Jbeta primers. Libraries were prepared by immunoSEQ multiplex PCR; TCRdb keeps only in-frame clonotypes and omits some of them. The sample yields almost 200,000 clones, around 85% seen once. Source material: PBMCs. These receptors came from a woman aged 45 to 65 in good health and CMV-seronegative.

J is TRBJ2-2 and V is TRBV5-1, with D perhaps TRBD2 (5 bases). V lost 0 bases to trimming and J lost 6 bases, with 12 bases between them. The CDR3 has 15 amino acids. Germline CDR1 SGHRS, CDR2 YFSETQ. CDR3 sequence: CASSLAAAGAGELFF. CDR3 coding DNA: TGCGCCAGCAGCTTGGCGGCGGCGGGTGCCGGGGAGCTGTTTTTT.

CDR3 loop: CASSTHTGGPYEQYF. DNA for the CDR3: TGTGCCAGCAGCACTCATACCGGGGGACCCTACGAGCAGTACTTC. The genes are TRBV9 and TRBJ2-5, with D perhaps TRBD2 (6 bases). The J call could be wrong; TRBJ2-7 is a better fit for the DNA end. Germline V lookup: CDR1 SGDLS, CDR2 YYNGEE. The CDR3 is made up of 15 amino acids.

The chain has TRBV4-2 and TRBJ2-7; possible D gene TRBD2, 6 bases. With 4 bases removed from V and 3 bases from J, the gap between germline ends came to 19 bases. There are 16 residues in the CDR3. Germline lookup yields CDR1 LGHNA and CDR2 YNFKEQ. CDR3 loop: CASSRDRSGGIYEQYF. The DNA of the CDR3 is TGTGCCAGCAGCCGCGACCGGTCCGGCGGGATCTACGAGCAGTACTTC.